This paragraph covers one TCR beta chain sequence. The record originates from a study of CD8 T cells in Susac syndrome. Reverse transcription of about 0.5 to 1 ug RNA used random hexamers. The authors amplified TCR beta CDR3 across 54 Vbeta and 13 Jbeta using immunoSEQ multiplex PCR. TCRdb redid the calling of the immunoSEQ multiplex PCR reads with MiXCR, one entry per CDR3 protein. The profile shows tens of thousands of distinct CDR3 sequences, 93% of them singletons. CD8+ and CD4+ T cells from blood underwent TCR beta sequencing. The V gene lost 4 bases and the J gene lost 3 bases, with 8 bases spanning the gap. The CDR3 loop spans 13 amino acids. Germline V gene lookup returns CDR1 SGHRS and CDR2 YFSETQ.

Sequenced input: CD4+ T cells from PBMCs. The rearrangement links TRBV5-1 to TRBJ1-5, with a weak D call TRBD1 (5 bases). This receptor was obtained from a human donor with Susac syndrome. CDR3: CASSPGTNQPQHF. The CDR3 DNA reads as TGCGCCAGCAGCCCTGGGACCAATCAGCCCCAGCATTTT.